This T cell receptor beta chain was captured in a study of response to subunit inactivated influenza vaccine. TCRdb called the RT-PCR reads again in MiXCR, with one record for every CDR3 protein. Among fewer than 200,000 distinct CDR3 sequences listed, around a tenth were seen once. Study observations and caveats: Each seasonal flu vaccination may recruit only limited new T cells, authors suggested.

The length of the CDR3 is 17 residues. V lost 4 bases and J lost 1, with 20 bases in between. Germline lookup yields CDR1 SGHRS and CDR2 YFSETQ. Concerning this clonotype itself: Its antigen is currently unknown.

Sequencing used non-naive T cells sorted from PBMCs, obtained on the day of vaccination. V gene TRBV5-1 combines with J gene TRBJ1-1; no firm D call. The sequence came from a man aged 45-65 years who received an inactivated influenza vaccine. The CDR3 loop is CASSLGLAGVENTEAFF. In DNA, the CDR3 is TGCGCCAGCAGCCTTGGACTAGCGGGAGTCGAGAACACTGAAGCTTTCTTT.